These 16 T cell receptor beta chains were sequenced from one sample in a study of T cells in Graves' hyperthyroidism and ophthalmopathy. Using RNA transcripts as the source, TCR beta CDR3 regions were amplified. The HTBI primer set was used in a first-round RT-PCR of the TCR CDR3. TCRdb independently ran MiXCR on the multiplex PCR reads; one entry per CDR3 protein. Of 300,000 to 400,000 distinct CDR3 sequences listed, around 13% are singletons. The sequenced material came from blood. These TCRs come from a woman aged 60-75 years with Graves' hyperthyroidism.

On this clonotype itself: A read error may explain this, as a much larger clone is one base away. The chain employs TRBV20-1 and TRBJ2-2, with 8 bases matching TRBD2. The CDR3 has 17 residues. Germline V gene sequence: CDR1 DFQATT, CDR2 SNEGSKA (reference sequence). The CDR3 protein is CSARDLRKRGNTGEPFF. The CDR3 DNA reads TGCAGTGCTAGAGATCTGAGGAAGCGGGGGAACACCGGGGAGCCGTTTTTT.

V usage is TRBV12-3 or TRBV12-4 and J usage is TRBJ2-3, with 8 bases that match TRBD2. This CDR3 spans 15 amino acids. V lost 6 bases to trimming and J lost 3 bases; unmatched junction nucleotides: 8. CDR3 nucleotides: TGTGCCAGCAGCGGGATAGCGGGACTAACAGATACGCAGTATTTT. This encodes CASSGIAGLTDTQYF.

This clonotype was counted at least ten times. The chain is built from TRBV6-1 and TRBJ2-3; 7 bases line up with TRBD2. Losses at the gene ends were 6 bases for V and 4 bases for J; bases not matched to a gene: 4. From germline, CDR1 is MNHNS and CDR2 SASEGT. CDR3 length: 13 residues. The CDR3 reads CASRVTSSDTQYF. CDR3 bases: TGTGCCAGCAGGGTGACTAGCTCAGATACGCAGTATTTT.

The sample holds a few counts of this clonotype. The chain carries TRBV5-1 and TRBJ2-3, with D hard to call. The V end lost 0 bases, the J end lost 4 bases, and 12 bases lay between the germline ends. Germline V CDR1 and CDR2: SGHRS, YFSETQ. The CDR3 loop spans 15 amino acids. The CDR3 spells CASSLGTISPDTQYF. In DNA form, the CDR3 reads TGCGCCAGCAGCTTGGGCACCATATCCCCAGATACGCAGTATTTT.

This clonotype appeared many times. The genes are TRBV7-2 and TRBJ2-3; 7 bases match TRBD2. Looked up from germline, CDR1 is SGHTA and CDR2 is FQGNSA. J gave up 0 bases and V 5 bases, and 8 bases lay outside the gene matches. The CDR3 length is 16 residues. CDR3 region: CASSPRLGGSTDTQYF. CDR3 in DNA: TGTGCCAGCAGCCCTCGGTTGGGGGGGAGCACAGATACGCAGTATTTT.

This clonotype was observed many times. This chain joins TRBV29-1 and TRBJ2-3; D gene unclear. V lost 1 base and J lost 4, with 15 bases in between. CDR1 and CDR2 (germline): SQVTM, ANQGSEA. The CDR3 loop spans 15 amino acids. This CDR3 is CSVEAVEILADTQYF. Written as DNA, the CDR3 is TGCAGCGTTGAAGCCGTGGAGATTCTCGCAGATACGCAGTATTTT.

This clonotype came up many times. This chain joins TRBV5-1 and TRBJ2-1; TRBD1 agrees at 7 bases. The CDR3 has 14 amino acids. Trimming cost V 2 bases and J 8 bases; bases outside gene matches: 7. In germline, CDR1 is SGHRS, CDR2 YFSETQ. The CDR3 spells CASSLQTGVDEQFF. The CDR3 coding sequence is TGCGCCAGCAGCTTACAAACAGGGGTGGATGAGCAGTTCTTC.

There are a few counts of this clonotype. The chain has TRBV4-1 and TRBJ2-3, with D hard to call. This CDR3 is 16 amino acids long. CDR1 is MGHRA, CDR2 YSYEKL, per germline. Trimming removed 3 bases at V and 1 base at J, with 14 bases between. Here the CDR3 DNA reads TGCGCCAGCAGCCACTTCGGCCGCCAGCGCACAGATACGCAGTATTTT. It specifies CASSHFGRQRTDTQYF.

The chain uses TRBV27 and TRBJ2-3; TRBD2 is a possible D gene (6 bases). The CDR3 has 11 amino acids. V was pared by 9 bases and J by 5 bases, with 9 bases between. Germline CDR1 and CDR2: MNHEY and SMNVEV (reference sequence). The CDR3 region has the DNA TGTGCCAGTGGAGGGTTAGATACGCAGTATTTT. Residues: CASGGLDTQYF.

In this sample, this clonotype turned up many times. V gene TRBV2 combines with J gene TRBJ1-2; tentative D call: TRBD1 (6 bases). The CDR3 spans 13 residues. Germline V gives CDR1 SNHLY, CDR2 FYNNEI. V was shortened by 5 bases and J by 4 bases, with 11 bases between the two germline ends. In nucleotides, the CDR3 is TGTGCCAGCAGTCCCCCAGGGGTCTATGGCTACACCTTC. The encoded protein is CASSPPGVYGYTF. Filled out from reference TRBV2 and TRBJ1-2, the complete variable domain reads EPEVTQTPSHQVTQMGQEVILRCVPISNHLYFYWYRQILGQKVEFLVSFYNNEISEKSEIFDDQFSVERPDGSNFTLKIRSTKLEDSAMYFCASSPPGVYGYTFGSGTRLTVV.

This clonotype has a handful of counts. This chain joins TRBV19 and TRBJ1-5; unclear D gene. The germline V gene has CDR1 LNHDA and CDR2 SQIVND (reference sequence). V shed 5 bases and J shed 8 bases, with 16 bases lying between them. The CDR3 has 14 residues. In DNA form, the CDR3 reads TGTGCCAGTAGTCCAATAATTAGGGTTGAGCCCCAGCATTTT. The encoded protein is CASSPIIRVEPQHF.

This clonotype was seen many times. J is TRBJ1-1 and V is TRBV6-5; D not resolved. The ends were cut back, 0 bases at V and 4 bases at J, with 9 bases in the middle. The CDR3 is made up of 14 amino acids. The V gene's germline CDR1 is MNHEY and CDR2 SVGAGI. The CDR3 bases are TGTGCCAGCAGTTACTCTCCCGAGGGCACTGAAGCTTTCTTT. Encoded protein: CASSYSPEGTEAFF.

This clonotype was seen many times. The chain employs TRBV9 and TRBJ1-2; D is unresolved. Germline V gene lookup returns CDR1 SGDLS and CDR2 YYNGEE. The V gene lost 0 bases and the J gene lost 0 bases, with 3 bases spanning the gap. CDR3 size: 13 residues. The CDR3, as DNA: TGTGCCAGCAGCGTAGAGGCTAACTATGGCTACACCTTC. Its protein product is CASSVEANYGYTF. The entire variable domain, with the rest obtained from reference TRBV9 and TRBJ1-2, is as follows: DSGVTQTPKHLITATGQRVTLRCSPRSGDLSVYWYQQSLDQGLQFLIQYYNGEERAKGNILERFSAQQFPDLHSELNLSSLELGDSALYFCASSVEANYGYTFGSGTRLTVV.

The gene calls are TRBV25-1 and TRBJ2-3; TRBD1 is a possible D gene (6 bases). The CDR3 spans 17 residues. V dropped 4 bases and J dropped 5 bases, with 22 bases sitting between them. In germline, CDR1 is MGHDK, CDR2 SYGVNS. The CDR3 sequence: CASSAAQGYVGGDTQYF. In nucleotides, the CDR3 is TGTGCCAGCAGTGCCGCCCAGGGGTACGTAGGTGGAGATACGCAGTATTTT.

The chain joins TRBV10-3 to TRBJ1-5; TRBD1 might be the D (6 bases). This CDR3 spans 14 amino acids. Germline loops: CDR1 ENHRY, CDR2 SYGVKD. The V gene lost 3 bases and the J gene lost 7 bases, with 13 bases spanning the gap. CDR3: CAISEGAGEQPQHF. In DNA form, the CDR3 reads TGTGCCATCAGTGAAGGGGCAGGGGAACAGCCCCAGCATTTT.

As regards this clonotype: With a much larger clone just one base away, this may be a read error. The gene calls are TRBV20-1 and TRBJ1-2; D is undetermined. In germline, CDR1 is DFQATT, CDR2 SNEGSKA (reference sequence). This CDR3 spans 12 amino acids. The CDR3 DNA reads as TGCAGTCCTAGCCACGAGAACTATGGCTACACCTTC. Its protein is CSPSHENYGYTF.